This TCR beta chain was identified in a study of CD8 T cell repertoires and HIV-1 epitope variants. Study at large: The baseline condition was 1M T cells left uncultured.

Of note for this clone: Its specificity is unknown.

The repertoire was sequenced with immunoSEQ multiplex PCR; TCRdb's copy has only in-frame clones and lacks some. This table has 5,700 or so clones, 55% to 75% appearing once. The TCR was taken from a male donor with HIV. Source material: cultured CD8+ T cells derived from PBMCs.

CDR3 sequence: CASSDSDEVAYEQYF. CDR3 DNA sequence: TGTGCCAGCAGTGATTCGGACGAGGTCGCCTACGAGCAGTACTTC. The chain combines TRBV6-1 with TRBJ2-7; D is ambiguous. Trimming removed 3 bases from V and 2 bases from J, with 14 bases in between. The CDR3 length is 15 residues. Germline CDR1 MNHNS, CDR2 SASEGT.